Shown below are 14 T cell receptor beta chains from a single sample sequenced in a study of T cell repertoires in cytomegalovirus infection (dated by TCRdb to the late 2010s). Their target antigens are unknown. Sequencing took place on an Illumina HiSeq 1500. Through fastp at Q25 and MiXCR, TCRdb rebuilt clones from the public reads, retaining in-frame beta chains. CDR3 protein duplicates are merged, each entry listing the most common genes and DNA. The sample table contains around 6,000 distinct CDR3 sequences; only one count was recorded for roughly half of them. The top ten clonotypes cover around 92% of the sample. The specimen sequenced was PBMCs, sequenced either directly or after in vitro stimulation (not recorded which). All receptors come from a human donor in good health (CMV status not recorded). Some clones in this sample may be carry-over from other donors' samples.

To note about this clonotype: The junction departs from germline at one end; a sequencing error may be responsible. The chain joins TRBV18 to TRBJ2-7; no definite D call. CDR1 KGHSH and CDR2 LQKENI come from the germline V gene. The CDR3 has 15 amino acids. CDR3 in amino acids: CASSPPSGFPYEQYF. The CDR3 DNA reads TGTGCCAGCTCCCCACCCTCCGGGTTTCCCTACGAGCAGTACTTC.

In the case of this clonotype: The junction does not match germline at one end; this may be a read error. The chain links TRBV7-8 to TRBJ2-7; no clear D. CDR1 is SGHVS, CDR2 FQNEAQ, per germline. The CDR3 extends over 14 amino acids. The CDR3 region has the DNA TGTGCCATCAGCTGGTCCACCCCTGGCGACGAACAGTACTTC. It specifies CAISWSTPGDEQYF.

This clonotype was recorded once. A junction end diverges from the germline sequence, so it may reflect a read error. Here the CDR3 DNA reads TGTGCCAGAAGTTACTCAGCGCTAGCGTTAGATGCAGATACGCAGTATTTT. Translation: CARSYSALALDADTQYF. This rearrangement joins TRBV6-8 to TRBJ2-3; D perhaps matches TRBD2 (6 bases). CDR1 MNHGY and CDR2 SAAAGT come from the germline V gene. This CDR3 contains 17 residues.

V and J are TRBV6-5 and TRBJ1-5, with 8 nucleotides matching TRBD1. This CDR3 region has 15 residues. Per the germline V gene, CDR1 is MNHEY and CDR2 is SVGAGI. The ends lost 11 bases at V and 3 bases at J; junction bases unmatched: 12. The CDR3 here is CAPCLRQGTNQPQHF. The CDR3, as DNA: TGTGCCCCATGCCTACGACAGGGGACCAATCAGCCCCAGCATTTT.

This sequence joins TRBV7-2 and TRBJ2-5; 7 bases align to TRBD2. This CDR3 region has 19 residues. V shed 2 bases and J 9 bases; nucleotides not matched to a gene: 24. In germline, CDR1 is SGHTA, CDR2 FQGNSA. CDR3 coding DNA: TGTGCCAGCAGCTTAAGAGGAGCTCGCGGGAGACCCGAAGGGGCGCCCCAGTACTTC. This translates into CASSLRGARGRPEGAPQYF.

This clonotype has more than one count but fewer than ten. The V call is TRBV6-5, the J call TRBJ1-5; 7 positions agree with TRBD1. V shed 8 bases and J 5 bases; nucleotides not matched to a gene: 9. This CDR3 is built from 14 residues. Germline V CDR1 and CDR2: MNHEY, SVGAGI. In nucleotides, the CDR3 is TGTGCCAGCCGCATGGGACAGACGCATCAGCCCCAGCATTTT. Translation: CASRMGQTHQPQHF.

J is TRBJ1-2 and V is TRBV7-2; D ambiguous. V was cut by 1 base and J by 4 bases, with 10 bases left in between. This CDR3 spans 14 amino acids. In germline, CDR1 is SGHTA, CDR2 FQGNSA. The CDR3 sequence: CASSLEGSTYGYTF. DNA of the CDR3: TGTGCCAGCAGCTTAGAGGGCAGTACCTATGGCTACACCTTC.

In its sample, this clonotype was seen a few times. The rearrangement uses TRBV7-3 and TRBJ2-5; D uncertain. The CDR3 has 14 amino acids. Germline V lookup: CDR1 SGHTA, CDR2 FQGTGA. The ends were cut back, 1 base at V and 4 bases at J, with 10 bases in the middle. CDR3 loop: CASSLNGFRETQYF. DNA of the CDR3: TGTGCCAGCAGCTTAAACGGATTCCGAGAGACCCAGTACTTC.

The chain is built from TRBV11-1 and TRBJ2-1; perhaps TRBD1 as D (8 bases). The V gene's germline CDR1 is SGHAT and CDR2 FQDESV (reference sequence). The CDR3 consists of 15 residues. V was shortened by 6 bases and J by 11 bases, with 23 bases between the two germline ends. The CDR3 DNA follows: TGTGCCAGCAGTACAGGGGGGGCCCGGGGGATTAAGCAGTTCTTC. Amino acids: CASSTGGARGIKQFF.

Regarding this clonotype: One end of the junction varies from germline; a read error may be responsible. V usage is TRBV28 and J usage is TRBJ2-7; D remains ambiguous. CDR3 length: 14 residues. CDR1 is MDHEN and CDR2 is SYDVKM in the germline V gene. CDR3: CARTPTQLYYEHYF. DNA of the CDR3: TGTGCCCGCACTCCCACCCAACTATACTACGAGCATTACTTC.

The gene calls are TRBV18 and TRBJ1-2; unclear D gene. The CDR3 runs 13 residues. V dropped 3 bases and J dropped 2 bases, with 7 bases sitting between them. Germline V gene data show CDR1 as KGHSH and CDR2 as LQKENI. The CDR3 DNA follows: TGTGCCAGCTCACCCTCCGACAACTATGGCTACACCTTC. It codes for CASSPSDNYGYTF.

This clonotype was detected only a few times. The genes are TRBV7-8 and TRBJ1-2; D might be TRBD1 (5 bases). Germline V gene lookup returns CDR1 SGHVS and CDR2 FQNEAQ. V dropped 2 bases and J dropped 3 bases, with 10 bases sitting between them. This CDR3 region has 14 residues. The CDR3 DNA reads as TGTGCCAGCAGCTTAATAGGGGAGGACTATGGCTACACCTTC. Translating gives CASSLIGEDYGYTF. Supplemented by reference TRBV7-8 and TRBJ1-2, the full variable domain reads GAGVSQSPRYKVAKRGQDVALRCDPISGHVSLFWYQQALGQGPEFLTYFQNEAQLDKSGLPSDRFFAERPEGSVSTLKIQRTQQEDSAVYLCASSLIGEDYGYTFGSGTRLTVV.

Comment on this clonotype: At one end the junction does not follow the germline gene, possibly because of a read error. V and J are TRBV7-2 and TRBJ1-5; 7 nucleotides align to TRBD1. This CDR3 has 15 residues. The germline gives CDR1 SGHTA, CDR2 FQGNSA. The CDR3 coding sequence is TGTGCCAGCAGCCCAGGGACAGCTAGCAATCAGCCCCAGCCTTGG. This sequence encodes CASSPGTASNQPQPW.

CDR3 loop: CASSYPPPEHDV. In DNA, the CDR3 is TGTGCCAGCAGTTACCCCCCCCCCGAGCATGACGTC. The chain joins TRBV6-2 or TRBV6-3 to TRBJ2-7, with D unresolved. Germline-derived CDR1 and CDR2 are MNHEY and SVGEGT. The CDR3 is 12 residues long.